This TCR beta chain was sequenced in a study of cytomegalovirus exposure and HLA in healthy donors. Study-level points and caveats: A prior analysis recorded that most TCR beta V segments were productive about 90% or about 30% of the time. Cytomegalovirus-associated status was assigned to around 160 TCR beta chains.

Researchers ran the PCR with 60 Vbeta and 13 Jbeta primers. Some clones are missing from TCRdb's copy, which holds only in-frame ones; the method was immunoSEQ multiplex PCR. The data hold 240,000 or so clones, with around 81% observed a single time. This clone showed up just once. Its antigen is as yet unknown. V lost 4 bases, J lost 6 bases, and 12 bases stayed unmatched. The germline gives CDR1 SGDLS, CDR2 YYNGEE. This CDR3 is 16 amino acids long. This clonotype was sampled from a woman aged 55 to 70 in good health and CMV-seropositive. Sequenced: PBMCs. This chain connects TRBV9 to TRBJ2-3; TRBD2 agrees at 9 bases. The CDR3 loop reads CASSPRLAGVFDTQYF. The DNA of the CDR3 is TGTGCCAGCAGCCCCCGGTTAGCGGGAGTTTTCGATACGCAGTATTTT.